The clone carrying this TCR beta chain has more than one count but fewer than ten. Its antigen remains unknown. TCRdb processed the 5' RACE reads anew with MiXCR; each CDR3 protein has one entry. The profile covers about 580,000 distinct CDR3 sequences, with roughly a sixth appearing a single time and roughly 17% taken by the ten largest. The record originates from a study of T cells after yellow fever vaccination. Findings and caveats of the study: Booster sampling recovered most clones from primary vaccination (approximately 96% CD4, around 90% CD8).

CDR1 is LNHNV, CDR2 YYDKDF, per germline (reference sequence). The CDR3 is 19 amino acids. Deletions cut 3 bases from V and 3 bases from J, with 25 bases between. The TCR comes from a man aged 18 to 30 who received the YFV17D yellow fever vaccine. The sequences come from PBMCs, collected more than 4 days after the first yellow fever vaccination. The chain is built from TRBV15 and TRBJ2-3; a weak D match, TRBD2 (7 bases). CDR3 DNA sequence: TGTGCCACCAGCAGGTCGAGGCTTGGCGGGGGCTCCACGACAGATACGCAGTATTTT. It translates to CATSRSRLGGGSTTDTQYF.